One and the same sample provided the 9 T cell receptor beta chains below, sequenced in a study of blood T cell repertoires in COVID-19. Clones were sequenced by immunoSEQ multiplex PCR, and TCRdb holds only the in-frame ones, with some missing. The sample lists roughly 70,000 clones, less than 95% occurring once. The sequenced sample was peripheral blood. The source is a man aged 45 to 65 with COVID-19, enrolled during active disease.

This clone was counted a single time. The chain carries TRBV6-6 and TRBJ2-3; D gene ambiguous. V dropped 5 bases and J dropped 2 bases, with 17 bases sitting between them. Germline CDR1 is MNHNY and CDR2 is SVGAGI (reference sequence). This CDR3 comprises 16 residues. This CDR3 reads CASSPPPGRPTDTQYF. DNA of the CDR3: TGTGCCAGCAGTCCCCCCCCTGGCAGGCCCACAGATACGCAGTATTTT.

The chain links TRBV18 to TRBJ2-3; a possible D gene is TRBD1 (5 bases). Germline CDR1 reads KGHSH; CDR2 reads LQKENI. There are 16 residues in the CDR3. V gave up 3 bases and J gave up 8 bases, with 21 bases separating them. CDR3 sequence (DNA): TGTGCCAGCTCACCGTCGTCGGCGGCGAAGCAGGGTACGCAGTATTTT. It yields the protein CASSPSSAAKQGTQYF.

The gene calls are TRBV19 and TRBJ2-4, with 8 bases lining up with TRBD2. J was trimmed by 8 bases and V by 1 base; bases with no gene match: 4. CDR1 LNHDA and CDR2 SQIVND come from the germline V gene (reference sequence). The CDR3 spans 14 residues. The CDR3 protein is CASSIAPGGDIQYF. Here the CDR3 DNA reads TGTGCCAGTAGTATAGCCCCGGGGGGGGACATTCAGTACTTC.

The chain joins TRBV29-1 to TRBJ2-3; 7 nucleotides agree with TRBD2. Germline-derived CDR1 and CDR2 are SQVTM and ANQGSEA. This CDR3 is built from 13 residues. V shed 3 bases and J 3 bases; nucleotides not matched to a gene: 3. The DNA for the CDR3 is TGCAGCGTTGAGTACGGGGGGACAGATACGCAGTATTTT. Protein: CSVEYGGTDTQYF.

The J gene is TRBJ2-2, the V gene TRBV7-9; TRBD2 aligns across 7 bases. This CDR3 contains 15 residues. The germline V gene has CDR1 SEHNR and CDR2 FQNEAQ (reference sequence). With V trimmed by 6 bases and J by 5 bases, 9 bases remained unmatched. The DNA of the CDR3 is TGTGCCAGCAGTCCTAAGCGGGATCTGACCGGGGAGCTGTTTTTT. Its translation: CASSPKRDLTGELFF.

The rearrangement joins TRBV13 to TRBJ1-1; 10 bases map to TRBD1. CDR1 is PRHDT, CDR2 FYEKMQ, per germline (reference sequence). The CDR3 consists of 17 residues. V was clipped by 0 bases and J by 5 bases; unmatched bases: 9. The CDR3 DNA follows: TGTGCCAGCAGCTTAGGTCCGGGACAGGGGCGGGGTACTGAAGCTTTCTTT. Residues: CASSLGPGQGRGTEAFF.

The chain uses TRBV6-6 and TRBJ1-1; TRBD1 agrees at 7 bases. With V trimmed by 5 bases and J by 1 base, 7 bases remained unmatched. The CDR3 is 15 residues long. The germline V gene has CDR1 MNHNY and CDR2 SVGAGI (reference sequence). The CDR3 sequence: CASSPRQGGNTEAFF. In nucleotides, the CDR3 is TGTGCCAGCAGTCCCCGACAGGGAGGGAACACTGAAGCTTTCTTT.

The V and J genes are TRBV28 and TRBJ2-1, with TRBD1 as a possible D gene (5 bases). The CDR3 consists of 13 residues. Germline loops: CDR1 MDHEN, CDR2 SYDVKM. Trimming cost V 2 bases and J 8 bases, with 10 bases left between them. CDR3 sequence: CASSLSSRDEQFF. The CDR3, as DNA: TGTGCCAGCAGTTTAAGTAGCAGGGATGAGCAGTTCTTC.

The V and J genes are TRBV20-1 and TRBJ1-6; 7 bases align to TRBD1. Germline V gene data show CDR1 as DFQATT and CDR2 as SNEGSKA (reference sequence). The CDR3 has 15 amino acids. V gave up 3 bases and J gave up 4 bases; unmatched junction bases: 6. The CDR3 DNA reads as TGCAGTGCTAGTGGGGACAGCTATTATAATTCACCCCTCCACTTT. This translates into CSASGDSYYNSPLHF.